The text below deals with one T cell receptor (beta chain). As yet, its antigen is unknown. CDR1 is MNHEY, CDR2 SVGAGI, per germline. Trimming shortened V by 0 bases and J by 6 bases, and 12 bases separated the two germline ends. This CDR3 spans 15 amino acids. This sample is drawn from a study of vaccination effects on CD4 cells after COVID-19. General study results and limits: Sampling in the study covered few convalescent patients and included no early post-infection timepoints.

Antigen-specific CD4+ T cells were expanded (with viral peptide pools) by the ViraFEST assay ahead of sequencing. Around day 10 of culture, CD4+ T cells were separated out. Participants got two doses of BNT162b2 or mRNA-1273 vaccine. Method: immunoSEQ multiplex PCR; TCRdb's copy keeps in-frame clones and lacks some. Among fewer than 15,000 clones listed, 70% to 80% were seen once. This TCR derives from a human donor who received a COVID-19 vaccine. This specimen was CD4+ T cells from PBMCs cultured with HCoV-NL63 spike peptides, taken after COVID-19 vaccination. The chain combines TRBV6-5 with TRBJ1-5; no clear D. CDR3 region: CASSYSRRSVQPQHF. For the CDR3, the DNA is TGTGCCAGCAGTTACTCGAGGAGGTCAGTTCAGCCCCAGCATTTT.